The entry below gives a single T cell receptor (beta chain) sequence along with its context. TCRdb's table, derived via immunoSEQ multiplex PCR, lists solely in-frame clones and lacks some. The table records tens of thousands of clones, about 90% of them present only once. The data were obtained in a study of control samples from healthy donors and cancer patients. V gave up 7 bases and J gave up 3 bases, with 11 bases separating them. The CDR3 has 13 amino acids. Germline V CDR1 and CDR2: MDHEN, SYDVKM. The sequencing input was blood. The V call is TRBV28, the J call TRBJ2-3; possible D gene TRBD2, 5 bases. The receptor was isolated from a man aged 50 or older in good health. This CDR3 is CASNDPGTDTQYF. The CDR3 DNA reads TGTGCCAGCAACGATCCGGGGACAGATACGCAGTATTTT.